These 31 T cell receptor beta chains originate from one sample sequenced in a study of blood T cell repertoires in COVID-19. Assay: immunoSEQ multiplex PCR; the TCRdb copy retains only in-frame clones and omits some. The sample includes under 300,000 clones, around 85% of them seen just once. Sample: peripheral blood. The receptors derive from a woman in her fifties or sixties with active or convalescent COVID-19.

The chain has TRBV19 and TRBJ1-6; 8 bases are a match to TRBD1. The germline CDR1 and CDR2 sequences are LNHDA and SQIVND (reference sequence). Trimming cost V 8 bases and J 8 bases; bases outside gene matches: 14. This CDR3 region has 16 residues. The CDR3 here is CASASGAGGSDSPLHF. CDR3 nucleotides: TGTGCCAGTGCCTCCGGGGCAGGGGGCTCGGATTCACCCCTCCACTTT.

The V gene is TRBV28, the J gene TRBJ2-7; 14 positions agree with TRBD2. The CDR3 length is 15 residues. The trim removed 6 bases at V and 2 bases at J, leaving 3 bases unmatched. Germline V gene sequence: CDR1 MDHEN, CDR2 SYDVKM. The CDR3 spells CASRPGLAGAYEQYV. The CDR3 DNA sequence: TGTGCCAGCAGGCCGGGACTAGCGGGGGCCTACGAGCAGTACGTC.

The chain joins TRBV24-1 to TRBJ2-3; 7 bases are shared with TRBD2. Trimming cost V 3 bases and J 2 bases; bases outside gene matches: 4. The CDR3 has 15 amino acids. Germline V lookup: CDR1 KGHDR, CDR2 SFDVKD. The CDR3 nucleotides are TGTGCCACCAGTGATCAGGGACTAACCACAGATACGCAGTATTTT. This sequence encodes CATSDQGLTTDTQYF.

The CDR3 DNA follows: TGCGCCAGCAGCCCCAACACAGGGTCCTACAATGAGCAGTTCTTC. Translated, it gives CASSPNTGSYNEQFF. The genes are TRBV5-1 and TRBJ2-1; a possible D gene is TRBD1 (6 bases). Trimming pared 4 bases from V and 1 base from J, leaving 12 bases between. CDR1 is SGHRS and CDR2 is YFSETQ in the germline V gene. The CDR3 is made up of 15 amino acids.

The CDR3 protein is CASSPRGGYGNEQFF. The DNA of the CDR3 is TGTGCCAGCAGCCCGCGGGGGGGCTATGGCAATGAGCAGTTCTTC. V is TRBV27 and J is TRBJ2-1; 9 bases line up with TRBD2. Germline V gene lookup returns CDR1 MNHEY and CDR2 SMNVEV (reference sequence). CDR3 length: 15 residues. V lost 6 bases, J lost 6 bases, and 9 bases stayed unmatched.

The V call is TRBV19, the J call TRBJ1-1; 7 nucleotides agree with TRBD1. J was trimmed by 4 bases and V by 5 bases; bases with no gene match: 4. Germline CDR1 and CDR2: LNHDA and SQIVND (reference sequence). The CDR3 sequence is 13 residues long. The DNA of the CDR3 is TGTGCCAGTAGTCCGGACAGGTTCACTGAAGCTTTCTTT. This encodes CASSPDRFTEAFF.

The chain employs TRBV3-1 (or the pseudogene TRBV3-2) and TRBJ2-1, with D uncertain. The CDR3 has 12 residues. Trimming pared 4 bases from V and 3 bases from J, leaving 4 bases between. The germline gives CDR1 LGHDT, CDR2 YNNKEL (reference sequence). This CDR3 is CASSLYYNEQFF. The CDR3 nucleotides are TGTGCCAGCAGCCTATACTACAATGAGCAGTTCTTC.

V gene TRBV2 combines with J gene TRBJ1-3; TRBD1 agrees at 8 bases. The germline V gene has CDR1 SNHLY and CDR2 FYNNEI. There are 17 residues in the CDR3. V lost 2 bases and J lost 2; bases outside the gene matches: 8. The CDR3 DNA reads TGTGCCAGCAGTGAAAGGGCAGGGGGCTTAGCTGGAAACACCATATATTTT. Amino acids: CASSERAGGLAGNTIYF.

The chain is built from TRBV28 and TRBJ1-5; the match to TRBD1 covers 8 bases. The CDR3 is 17 amino acids. J was trimmed by 11 bases and V by 7 bases; bases with no gene match: 22. CDR1 MDHEN and CDR2 SYDVKM come from the germline V gene. This CDR3 reads CASTRWAQGALSQAQHF. Written as DNA, the CDR3 is TGTGCCAGCACCCGATGGGCTCAGGGGGCATTATCGCAAGCCCAGCATTTT.

This chain connects TRBV30 to TRBJ2-3; perhaps TRBD2 as D (6 bases). V was trimmed by 5 bases and J by 0 bases, leaving 15 bases between them. Germline CDR1 and CDR2: GTSNPN and SVGIG (reference sequence). This CDR3 is built from 15 residues. The CDR3 DNA follows: TGTGCCTGGGGGGGGACGAGCGGGAGCACAGATACGCAGTATTTT. As protein: CAWGGTSGSTDTQYF.

The V gene is TRBV7-9, the J gene TRBJ2-1; the D gene is possibly TRBD2 (5 bases). Trimming shortened V by 5 bases and J by 4 bases, and 15 bases separated the two germline ends. Per the germline V gene, CDR1 is SEHNR and CDR2 is FQNEAQ (reference sequence). The CDR3 runs to 15 residues. Written as DNA, the CDR3 is TGTGCCAGCAGCCCCTCGGGGTGGGAATACAATGAGCAGTTCTTC. Translated: CASSPSGWEYNEQFF. The whole variable domain, filled in from reference TRBV7-9 and TRBJ2-1, reads DTGVSQNPRHKITKRGQNVTFRCDPISEHNRLYWYRQTLGQGPEFLTYFQNEAQLEKSRLLSDRFSAERPKGSFSTLEIQRTEQGDSAMYLCASSPSGWEYNEQFFGPGTRLTVL.

DNA of the CDR3: TGTGCCAGCAGTTTATCCCCCATGGCCACAGATACGCAGTATTTT. Amino acids: CASSLSPMATDTQYF. The genes are TRBV27 and TRBJ2-3; D unresolved. Germline V gene lookup returns CDR1 MNHEY and CDR2 SMNVEV (reference sequence). Trimming removed 0 bases from V and 2 bases from J, with 9 bases in between. This CDR3 spans 15 amino acids.

V is TRBV15 and J is TRBJ2-3; a weak D match, TRBD2 (6 bases). CDR1 is LNHNV, CDR2 YYDKDF, per germline (reference sequence). V lost 5 bases, J lost 0 bases, and 15 bases lay in between. The CDR3 consists of 16 residues. CDR3 amino acids: CATSPGWRGSTDTQYF. DNA for the CDR3: TGTGCCACCAGCCCGGGCTGGCGGGGCAGCACAGATACGCAGTATTTT.

The chain recombines TRBV10-3 with TRBJ1-5, with TRBD1 identical over 8 bases. Germline V gives CDR1 ENHRY, CDR2 SYGVKD. The CDR3 runs to 15 residues. J lost 1 base, V lost 4 bases, and 3 bases had no gene match. The DNA for the CDR3 is TGTGCCATCAGTGTGACAGGGGCCAGCAATCAGCCCCAGCATTTT. Translated: CAISVTGASNQPQHF.

The rearrangement uses TRBV25-1 and TRBJ2-1; 8 nucleotides align to TRBD2. CDR3 length equals 16 residues. J was trimmed by 8 bases and V by 5 bases; bases with no gene match: 14. Germline CDR1 reads MGHDK; CDR2 reads SYGVNS. CDR3 in DNA: TGTGCCAGCAGTCCTTCCGGCGGGAGGAGTGGAGATGAGCAGTTCTTC. Residues: CASSPSGGRSGDEQFF. The full variable domain, in which reference TRBV25-1 and TRBJ2-1 provide the parts outside the CDR3, is EADIYQTPRYLVIGTGKKITLECSQTMGHDKMYWYQQDPGMELHLIHYSYGVNSTEKGDLSSESTVSRIRTEHFPLTLESARPSHTSQYLCASSPSGGRSGDEQFFGPGTRLTVL.

The J gene is TRBJ2-3, the V gene TRBV6-5, with a weak D call TRBD2 (6 bases). The CDR3 sequence is 15 residues long. V was pared by 2 bases and J by 4 bases, with 13 bases between. Germline V lookup: CDR1 MNHEY, CDR2 SVGAGI. CDR3 residues: CASSYGGTGSDTQYF. The CDR3 DNA reads as TGTGCCAGCAGTTACGGCGGGACCGGGTCAGATACGCAGTATTTT.

The chain employs TRBV9 and TRBJ1-3, with D unclear. CDR3 length: 14 amino acids. Germline V lookup: CDR1 SGDLS, CDR2 YYNGEE. V was pared by 2 bases and J by 7 bases, with 13 bases between. CDR3 sequence: CASSVLPTGNTIYF. CDR3 in DNA: TGTGCCAGCAGCGTTCTCCCCACGGGGAACACCATATATTTT.

The chain joins TRBV5-1 to TRBJ1-2; D may be TRBD1 (5 bases). Per germline, CDR1 SGHRS and CDR2 YFSETQ. Trimming stripped 0 bases from V and 0 bases from J, with 9 bases between. CDR3 size: 15 residues. The CDR3 region has the DNA TGCGCCAGCAGCTTGGGCCAGACAGCTAACTATGGCTACACCTTC. It encodes CASSLGQTANYGYTF.

The gene calls are TRBV11-2 and TRBJ2-4, with D perhaps matching TRBD2 (5 bases). This CDR3 comprises 11 residues. In germline, CDR1 is SGHAT, CDR2 FQNNGV. V was trimmed by 4 bases and J by 9 bases, leaving 7 bases between them. The chain's CDR3 is CASSSLGIQYF. For the CDR3, the DNA is TGTGCCAGCAGCTCACTAGGCATTCAGTACTTC.

The V gene is TRBV10-3, the J gene TRBJ1-4; TRBD1 aligns across 9 bases. With V trimmed by 6 bases and J by 5 bases, 7 bases remained unmatched. CDR1 ENHRY and CDR2 SYGVKD come from the germline V gene. The CDR3 sequence is 15 residues long. The CDR3: CAIRDPGQGNEKLFF. As DNA, the CDR3 is TGTGCCATCAGGGACCCGGGACAGGGAAATGAAAAACTGTTTTTT.

This clone was seen only once. The rearrangement joins TRBV4-1 to TRBJ2-7; perhaps TRBD1 as D (6 bases). This CDR3 comprises 14 residues. Germline assignment: CDR1 MGHRA and CDR2 YSYEKL. With 4 bases removed from V and 3 bases from J, the gap between germline ends came to 13 bases. The CDR3 nucleotides are TGCGCCAGCAGCCCGCCAGGGGCTAGCTACGAGCAGTACTTC. Amino acid sequence: CASSPPGASYEQYF.

The chain is built from TRBV18 and TRBJ1-4; 9 nucleotides line up with TRBD1. Unmatched junction bases numbered 3, after V lost 3 bases and J lost 4 bases. This CDR3 spans 15 amino acids. Germline V gene sequence: CDR1 KGHSH, CDR2 LQKENI. The CDR3 DNA reads TGTGCCAGCTCACCGATGACAGGGGGTAATGAAAAACTGTTTTTT. It yields the protein CASSPMTGGNEKLFF.

The genes are TRBV5-4 and TRBJ2-1; no reliable D call. Germline CDR1 and CDR2: SGHNT and YYREEE (reference sequence). V lost 0 bases to trimming and J lost 4 bases, with 8 bases between them. CDR3 length: 14 residues. This CDR3 is CASSLGQTYNEQFF. CDR3 DNA: TGTGCCAGCAGCTTGGGTCAGACATACAATGAGCAGTTCTTC.

The chain recombines TRBV24-1 with TRBJ2-3; D might be TRBD2 (6 bases). Germline loops: CDR1 KGHDR, CDR2 SFDVKD. There are 14 residues in the CDR3. Trimming pared 3 bases from V and 4 bases from J, leaving 10 bases between. The CDR3 DNA reads as TGTGCCACCAGTGATGGGGGGATCGCAGATACGCAGTATTTT. Its translation: CATSDGGIADTQYF.

This clone was observed a few times. The genes are TRBV6-5 and TRBJ2-7, with TRBD1 identical over 8 bases. The CDR3 sequence is 14 residues long. V lost 4 bases, J lost 2 bases, and 4 bases stayed unmatched. Germline lookup yields CDR1 MNHEY and CDR2 SVGAGI. This chain's CDR3 is CASSFGTGAYEQYF. In DNA, the CDR3 is TGTGCCAGCAGTTTCGGGACAGGTGCCTACGAGCAGTACTTC.

The J gene is TRBJ1-1, the V gene TRBV7-2; D gene uncertain. The CDR3 is 13 residues long. V was clipped by 4 bases and J by 3 bases, with 9 bases between them. Germline V gene lookup returns CDR1 SGHTA and CDR2 FQGNSA. DNA of the CDR3: TGTGCCAGCAGCTCGAGCGTTTACACTGAAGCTTTCTTT. It is translated as CASSSSVYTEAFF.

The chain combines TRBV7-6 with TRBJ2-7; TRBD2 matches 14 bases. V lost 5 bases and J lost 4; bases outside the gene matches: 1. Germline V gives CDR1 SGHVS, CDR2 FNYEAQ. The CDR3 extends over 14 amino acids. In nucleotides, the CDR3 is TGTGCCAGCAGCGGGACTAGCGGGAGTTACGAGCAGTACTTC. It specifies CASSGTSGSYEQYF.

V and J are TRBV6-6 and TRBJ2-4; D gene unclear. Trimming stripped 1 base from V and 0 bases from J, with 10 bases between. Germline loops: CDR1 MNHNY, CDR2 SVGAGI (reference sequence). The CDR3 totals 16 residues. Written as DNA, the CDR3 is TGTGCCAGCAGTTACTTGTCACAGCTAGCCAAAAACATTCAGTACTTC. Protein: CASSYLSQLAKNIQYF.

The rearrangement links TRBV7-9 to TRBJ2-1; TRBD2 aligns across 9 bases. Trimming removed 4 bases from V and 7 bases from J; junction bases left unmatched: 8. This CDR3 spans 15 amino acids. From germline, CDR1 is SEHNR and CDR2 FQNEAQ (reference sequence). The DNA for the CDR3 is TGTGCCAGCAGCTATGGGCTAGCGGGAATGAATGAGCAGTTCTTC. It translates to CASSYGLAGMNEQFF.

This chain joins TRBV24-1 and TRBJ2-7, with TRBD2 identical over 13 bases. The CDR3 runs to 17 residues. Germline CDR1 and CDR2: KGHDR and SFDVKD. V lost 3 bases to trimming and J lost 4 bases; unmatched junction nucleotides: 8. CDR3 nucleotide sequence: TGTGCCACCAGTGATCAGACTAGCGGGGGGCGTCCTTACGAGCAGTACGTC. The encoded protein is CATSDQTSGGRPYEQYV.

The gene calls are TRBV10-3 and TRBJ2-1; 12 nucleotides match TRBD2. The CDR3 runs 14 residues. Germline CDR1 ENHRY, CDR2 SYGVKD. After removal of 10 bases from V and 7 bases from J, the junction contained 8 bases not matched to a gene. Here the CDR3 reads CATKLAGGRNEQFF. For the CDR3, the DNA is TGTGCCACCAAACTAGCGGGGGGCAGGAATGAGCAGTTCTTC.